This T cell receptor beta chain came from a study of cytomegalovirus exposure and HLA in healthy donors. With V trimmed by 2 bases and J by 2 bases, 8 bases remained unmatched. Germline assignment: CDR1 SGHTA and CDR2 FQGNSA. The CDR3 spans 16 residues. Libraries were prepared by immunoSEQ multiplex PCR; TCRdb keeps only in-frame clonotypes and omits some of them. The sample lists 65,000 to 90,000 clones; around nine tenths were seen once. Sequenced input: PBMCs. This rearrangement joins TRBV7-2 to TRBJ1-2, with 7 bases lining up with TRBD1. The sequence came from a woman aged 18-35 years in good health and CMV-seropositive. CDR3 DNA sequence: TGTGCCAGCAGCTTAAACGTCGCAGGGGGGAACTATGGCTACACCTTC. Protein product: CASSLNVAGGNYGYTF.